This T cell receptor beta chain stems from a study of blood T cell repertoires in COVID-19. The table lists this clone with a count of one. V gave up 1 base and J gave up 3 bases, with 10 bases separating them. Germline V gives CDR1 LGHNA, CDR2 YNFKEQ. This CDR3 is built from 14 residues. As originally analysed: Cell counts per sample came from amplifying reference gene primers. Here immunoSEQ multiplex PCR was the method, and the copy in TCRdb shows in-frame clones only, minus some. That table furnishes V, J and clone size, whereas the DNA furnished D and trimming. The sample shows some 250,000 clones, roughly 79% of them seen only once.

The chain uses TRBV4-2 and TRBJ2-7, with D possibly matching TRBD1 (6 bases). The sequenced material came from peripheral blood. The TCR was taken from a woman in her sixties or seventies with active or convalescent COVID-19. The CDR3 DNA reads as TGTGCCAGCAGCCAAGGGGACACCCGCTACGAGCAGTACTTC. This codes for CASSQGDTRYEQYF.